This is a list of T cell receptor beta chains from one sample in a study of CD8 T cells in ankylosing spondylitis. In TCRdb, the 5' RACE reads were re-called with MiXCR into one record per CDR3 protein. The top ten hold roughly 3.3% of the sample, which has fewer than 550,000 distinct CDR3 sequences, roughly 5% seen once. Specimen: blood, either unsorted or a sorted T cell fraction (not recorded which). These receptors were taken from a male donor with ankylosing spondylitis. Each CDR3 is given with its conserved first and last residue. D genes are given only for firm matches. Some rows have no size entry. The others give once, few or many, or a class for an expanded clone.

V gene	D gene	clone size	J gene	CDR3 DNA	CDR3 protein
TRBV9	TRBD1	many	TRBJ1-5	TGTGCCAGCAGCGTGGACCCTGGGACAGTCAATCAGCCCCAGCATTTT	CASSVDPGTVNQPQHF
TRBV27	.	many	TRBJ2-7	TGTGCCAGCAGTTACAGGGCCTCCTACGAGCAGTACTTC	CASSYRASYEQYF
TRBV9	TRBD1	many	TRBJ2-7	TGTGCCAGCAGCGAGGGGGACAGGGGAACCTACGAGCAGTACTTC	CASSEGDRGTYEQYF
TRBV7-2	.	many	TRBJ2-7	TGTGCCAGCAGCTTATCTTACGGCCTCTACGAGCAGTACTTC	CASSLSYGLYEQYF
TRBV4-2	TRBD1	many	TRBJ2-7	TGTGCCAGCAGCCAAGGGATGACAGGAAGGGGGCGCGAGCAGTACTTC	CASSQGMTGRGREQYF
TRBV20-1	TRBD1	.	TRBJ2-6	TGCAGTGCTAGAGATCGGACAGGGGGCTCTGGGGCCAACGTCCTGACTTTC	CSARDRTGGSGANVLTF
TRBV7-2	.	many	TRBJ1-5	TGTGCCAGCAGCTTACGAGCGCAGGGTCAGCCCCAGCATTTT	CASSLRAQGQPQHF
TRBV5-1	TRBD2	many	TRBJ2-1	TGCGCCAGCAGCTTGTCGGGACTAGCGGGGAACAATGAGCAGTTCTTC	CASSLSGLAGNNEQFF
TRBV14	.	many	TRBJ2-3	TGTGCCAGCAGCCCACATCGAGGCACAGATACGCAGTATTTT	CASSPHRGTDTQYF
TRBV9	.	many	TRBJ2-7	TGTGCCAGCAGCGTAACCGGGGTTGCTGACGAGCAGTACTTC	CASSVTGVADEQYF
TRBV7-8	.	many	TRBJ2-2	TGTGCCAGCAGCTTAGGGGGGTCAGGGAACACCGGGGAGCTGTTTTTT	CASSLGGSGNTGELFF
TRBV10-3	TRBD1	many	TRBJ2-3	TGTGCCATCAGTGCCGACAGGGGGGCAGATACGCAGTATTTT	CAISADRGADTQYF
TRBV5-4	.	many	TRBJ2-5	TGTGCCAGCAGCTTGAGGACACGCGAAGAGACCCAGTACTTC	CASSLRTREETQYF
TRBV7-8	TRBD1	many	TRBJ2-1	TGTGCCATCATCGATAGTTTGACAGGGGATGAGCAGTTCTTC	CAIIDSLTGDEQFF
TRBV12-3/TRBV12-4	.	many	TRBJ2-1	TGTGCCAGCAGTCTCAACGGACTGGCGTCCGGGTACAATGAGCAGTTCTTC	CASSLNGLASGYNEQFF
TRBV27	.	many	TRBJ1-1	TGTGCCAGCACCTGGAGGGCGACCGACACTGAAGCTTTCTTT	CASTWRATDTEAFF
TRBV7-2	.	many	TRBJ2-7	TGTGCCAGCAGCGATACTTACCCAAGGCACGAGCAGTACTTC	CASSDTYPRHEQYF
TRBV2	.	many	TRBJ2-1	TGTGCCAGCAGTGGAGCCGGCAATGAGCAGTTCTTC	CASSGAGNEQFF
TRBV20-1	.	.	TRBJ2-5	TGCAGTGCTAGACAGACTTCCCCTACCCAGTACTTC	CSARQTSPTQYF
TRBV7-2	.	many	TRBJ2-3	TGTGCCAGCAGCTTAATGATTAGCAGAGGCACAGATACGCAGTATTTT	CASSLMISRGTDTQYF
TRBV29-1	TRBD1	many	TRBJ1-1	TGCAGCGGCGGGACAGGGGGCAACGCTTTCTTT	CSGGTGGNAFF
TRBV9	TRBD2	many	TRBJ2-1	TGTGCCAGCAGCGGCGGACTAGCGGGAGTCTGGGAGCAGTTCTTC	CASSGGLAGVWEQFF
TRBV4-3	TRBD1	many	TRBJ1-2	TGCGCCAGCAGCCCCCAAGGACAGGGGCACTATGGCTACACCTTC	CASSPQGQGHYGYTF
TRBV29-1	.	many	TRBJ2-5	TGCAGCGTTCCCCCCATAGGGTACCAAGAGACCCAGTACTTC	CSVPPIGYQETQYF
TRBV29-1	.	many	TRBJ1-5	TGCAGCGTTGAAGATCCCCATAGCAATCAGCCCCAGCATTTT	CSVEDPHSNQPQHF
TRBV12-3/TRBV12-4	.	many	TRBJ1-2	TGTGCCAGCAGTTTTCCCCCCGTCCCGGCAGGGCGAGACGGCTACACCTTC	CASSFPPVPAGRDGYTF
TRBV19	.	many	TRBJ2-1	TGTGCCAGTAGTATCGGGTACAATGAGCAGTTCTTC	CASSIGYNEQFF
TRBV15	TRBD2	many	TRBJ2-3	TGTGCCACCAGCGATCCGGGGGGGCGGATAGATACGCAGTATTTT	CATSDPGGRIDTQYF
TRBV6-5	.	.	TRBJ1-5	TGTGCCAGCAGTTCCCTTGCTATCCCGGGGGTTCAGCCCCAGCATTTT	CASSSLAIPGVQPQHF
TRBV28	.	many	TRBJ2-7	TGTGCCAGCAGTTCTGCCACTGGAGGGAACTACGAGCAGTACTTC	CASSSATGGNYEQYF
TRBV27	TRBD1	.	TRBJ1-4	TGTGCCAGCAGTTTCGGGACAGGGTATAACCCTTTCTTTCCAACTAATGAAAAACTGTTTTTT	CASSFGTGYNPFFPTNEKLFF
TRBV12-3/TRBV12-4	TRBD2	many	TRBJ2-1	TGTGCCAGCAGCCGTACTAGCGGGAGGAACAATGAGCAGTTCTTC	CASSRTSGRNNEQFF
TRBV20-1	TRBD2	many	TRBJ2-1	TGCAGTGCTACCAGACTAGCGGGGGTGTTCAATGAGCAGTTCTTC	CSATRLAGVFNEQFF
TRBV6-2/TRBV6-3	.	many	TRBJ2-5	TGTGCCAGCAGTCCTCCGGCTAGCGCGGGTAGGGAAACCCAGTACTTC	CASSPPASAGRETQYF
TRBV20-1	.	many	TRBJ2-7	TGCAGTGCCATCGACGGGAAGTCCTACGAGCAGTACTTC	CSAIDGKSYEQYF
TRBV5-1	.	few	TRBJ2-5	TGCGCCAGCAGCTTGGGAGGGAGCGTTCCAACAAGGGAGACCCAGTACTTC	CASSLGGSVPTRETQYF
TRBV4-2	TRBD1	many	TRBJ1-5	TGTGCCAGCAGCCAAGGCCCGACAGGGGGTCCCCAGCCCCAGCATTTT	CASSQGPTGGPQPQHF